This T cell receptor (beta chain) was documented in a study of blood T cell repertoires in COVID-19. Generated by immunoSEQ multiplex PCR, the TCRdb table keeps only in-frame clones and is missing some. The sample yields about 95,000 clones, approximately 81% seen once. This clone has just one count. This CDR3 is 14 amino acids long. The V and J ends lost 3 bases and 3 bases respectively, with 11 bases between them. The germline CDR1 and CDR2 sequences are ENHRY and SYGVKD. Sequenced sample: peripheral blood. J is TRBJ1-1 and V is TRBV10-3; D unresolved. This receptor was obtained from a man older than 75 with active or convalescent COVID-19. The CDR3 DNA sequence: TGTGCCATCAGTGAAGGCGGCGCTTACACTGAAGCTTTCTTT. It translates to CAISEGGAYTEAFF.